The present TCR beta chain was sequenced within a study of T cells after yellow fever vaccination. Study results and limitations: Post-booster reappearance was seen for most primary-vaccination clones (nearly 97% CD4, roughly 86% CD8).

A word on this clonotype: Antigen unknown.

By 5'RACE template switching, TCR cDNA was produced, with a universal primer site and UMIs added in the process. MiXCR, applied by TCRdb to the 5' RACE reads, yields one record per CDR3 protein. The sample contains 620,000 or so distinct CDR3 sequences, approximately 13% of which appear only once. CDR1 SGHRS and CDR2 YFSETQ come from the germline V gene. V lost 3 bases, J lost 1 base, and 12 bases lay in between. This CDR3 is built from 15 residues. Sequences were derived from PBMCs, sampled on the day of the yellow fever booster vaccination. The source of this sequence is a man younger than 40 who received the YFV17D yellow fever vaccine. The rearrangement links TRBV5-1 to TRBJ2-3; possibly TRBD1 or TRBD2 for D (6 bases each). CDR3: CASSSEGDRTDTQYF. The CDR3 coding sequence is TGCGCCAGCAGCTCGGAGGGGGACCGCACAGATACGCAGTATTTT.